The next 2 T cell receptor beta chains were all read from a single sample in a study of blood T cells in healthy people across ages. The use of a sample-barcoded 5' primer and a J-beta primer mix characterized a second PCR of roughly 6 to 11 cycles. Each CDR3 protein is one row after TCRdb ran MiXCR on the 5' RACE reads. The table has 1.5 million to 2 million distinct CDR3 sequences, roughly 49% seen once; the top ten hold less than 2.5%. The sample was blood. These receptors originate from a woman aged 40-49 years in good health.

Points on this clonotype: This may come from a read error, since a much larger clone is one base off. This chain links TRBV28 with TRBJ2-7; unclear D gene. Germline CDR1 is MDHEN and CDR2 is SYDVKM. CDR3 size: 15 residues. The CDR3 sequence: CAGSPPGPKTYEQYF. The CDR3 DNA reads as TGTGCCGGCAGTCCACCGGGTCCCAAAACCTACGAGCAGTACTTC.

The V and J genes are TRBV29-1 and TRBJ2-1; 13 nucleotides line up with TRBD2. CDR3 length equals 13 residues. The germline CDR1 and CDR2 sequences are SQVTM and ANQGSEA. V was pared by 6 bases and J by 6 bases, with 2 bases of the junction left unmatched. The CDR3 DNA is TGCAGCGTAACTAGCGGGGGGGCCAATGAGCAGTTCTTC. It codes for CSVTSGGANEQFF.